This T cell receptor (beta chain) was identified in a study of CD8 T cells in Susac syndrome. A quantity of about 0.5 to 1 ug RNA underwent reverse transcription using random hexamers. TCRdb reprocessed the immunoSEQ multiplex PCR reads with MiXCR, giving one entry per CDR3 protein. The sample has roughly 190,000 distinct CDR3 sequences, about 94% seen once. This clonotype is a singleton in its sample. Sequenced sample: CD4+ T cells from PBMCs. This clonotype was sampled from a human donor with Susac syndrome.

The CDR3 DNA reads TGCAGTGCTAGAAAGACAGGGATAGAGACCCAGTACTTC. This sequence encodes CSARKTGIETQYF. The chain uses TRBV20-1 and TRBJ2-5; TRBD1 agrees at 7 bases. Trimming at V came to 2 bases and at J to 4 bases, leaving 4 bases not matched to a gene. Per germline, CDR1 DFQATT and CDR2 SNEGSKA (reference sequence). The CDR3 runs to 13 residues.